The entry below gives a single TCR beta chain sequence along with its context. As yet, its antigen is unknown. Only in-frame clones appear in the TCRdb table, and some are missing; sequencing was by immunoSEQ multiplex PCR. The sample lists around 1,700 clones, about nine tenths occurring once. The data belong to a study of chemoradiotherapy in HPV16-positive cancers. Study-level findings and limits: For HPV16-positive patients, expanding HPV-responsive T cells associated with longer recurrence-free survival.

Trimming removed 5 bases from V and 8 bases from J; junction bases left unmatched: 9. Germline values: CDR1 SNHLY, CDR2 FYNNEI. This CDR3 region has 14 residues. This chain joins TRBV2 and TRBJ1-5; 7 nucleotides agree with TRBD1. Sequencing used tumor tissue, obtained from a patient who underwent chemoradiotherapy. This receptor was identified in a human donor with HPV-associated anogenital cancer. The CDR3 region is CASSLTGVREPQHF. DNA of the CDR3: TGTGCCAGCAGTTTAACAGGGGTTCGGGAGCCCCAGCATTTT.